Listed here are 16 T cell receptor beta chains from one sample, sequenced in a study of shared clonotypes between healthy human individuals. Assay used: immunoSEQ multiplex PCR; TCRdb lists only in-frame clones, some missing. The sample has around 2.5 million clones, 93% seen once; the top ten hold 0.35% to 0.45%. The specimen sequenced was naive CD4+ T cells from PBMCs. Documented subset: CD45RA+ positively selected. These receptor sequences come from a man between 18 and 35 years old in good health. Some clones in this sample may be carry-over from other donors' samples.

This chain joins TRBV29-1 and TRBJ2-7; D ambiguous. The germline V gene has CDR1 SQVTM and CDR2 ANQGSEA. The V end lost 4 bases, the J end lost 3 bases, and 7 bases lay between the germline ends. CDR3 length: 11 amino acids. The chain's CDR3 is CSVGVYYEQYF. The CDR3 nucleotides are TGCAGCGTTGGGGTTTACTACGAGCAGTACTTC.

J is TRBJ1-1 and V is TRBV28; no clear D gene. V dropped 4 bases and J dropped 5 bases, with 8 bases sitting between them. This CDR3 is built from 12 residues. Looked up from germline, CDR1 is MDHEN and CDR2 is SYDVKM. Here the CDR3 DNA reads TGTGCCAGCAGTTCGATGAGAACTGAAGCTTTCTTT. Protein product: CASSSMRTEAFF.

This chain links TRBV7-2 with TRBJ2-3; TRBD1 matches 7 bases. CDR3 length: 17 residues. Trimming at V came to 1 base and at J to 2 bases, leaving 9 bases not matched to a gene. The germline CDR1 and CDR2 sequences are SGHTA and FQGNSA. The CDR3 nucleotides read TGTGCCAGCAGCTTAGGAGTCCCAGGGGGAGACACAGATACGCAGTATTTT. This translates into CASSLGVPGGDTDTQYF.

The chain is built from TRBV6-5 and TRBJ2-3; D ambiguous. Trimming took 2 bases from V and 7 from J, leaving 10 bases between them. This CDR3 spans 13 amino acids. CDR1 and CDR2 (germline): MNHEY, SVGAGI. In DNA form, the CDR3 reads TGTGCCAGCAGTTACCCCGATAGTAATACGCAGTATTTT. It translates to CASSYPDSNTQYF.

The chain links TRBV28 to TRBJ2-2, with TRBD1 matching 8 bases. The J segment lost 1 base and the V segment lost 4 bases, leaving 5 bases of the junction unmatched. The CDR3 consists of 16 residues. Germline CDR1 and CDR2: MDHEN and SYDVKM. Here the CDR3 reads CASSYSGTGNTGELFF. The CDR3 nucleotides are TGTGCCAGCAGTTATTCCGGGACAGGGAACACCGGGGAGCTGTTTTTT.

The chain recombines TRBV29-1 with TRBJ2-7; 8 bases match TRBD1. V lost 5 bases and J lost 6; bases outside the gene matches: 9. The germline V gene encodes CDR1 SQVTM and CDR2 ANQGSEA. The CDR3 sequence is 13 residues long. The CDR3 DNA sequence: TGCAGCGTTCTGGACAGGGAATTAGCCGAGCAGTACTTC. This sequence encodes CSVLDRELAEQYF.

This clone came up a few times. The rearrangement links TRBV19 to TRBJ1-5, with a weak D call TRBD1 (5 bases). V was trimmed by 5 bases and J by 7 bases, leaving 21 bases between them. The CDR3 is 16 amino acids. Germline V gives CDR1 LNHDA, CDR2 SQIVND (reference sequence). The CDR3: CASSVRGTGNRQPQHF. CDR3 bases: TGTGCCAGTAGTGTCCGGGGGACGGGTAATCGGCAGCCCCAGCATTTT.

The rearrangement links TRBV28 to TRBJ2-2; the D gene is possibly TRBD2 (5 bases). CDR1 is MDHEN, CDR2 SYDVKM, per germline. V lost 6 bases and J lost 5, with 16 bases in between. The CDR3 is 15 amino acids. Written as DNA, the CDR3 is TGTGCCAGCAGCGTTGGGTCCCCGGGAACCGGGGAGCTGTTTTTT. It yields the protein CASSVGSPGTGELFF.

This chain connects TRBV5-1 to TRBJ2-3; D is ambiguous. Germline CDR1 is SGHRS and CDR2 is YFSETQ. The CDR3 is made up of 16 amino acids. Deletions cut 0 bases from V and 8 bases from J, with 19 bases between. The CDR3: CASSLGPGELMGTQYF. The DNA for the CDR3 is TGCGCCAGCAGCTTGGGACCAGGCGAGTTGATGGGTACGCAGTATTTT.

This chain joins TRBV28 and TRBJ1-2; D gene unclear. The ends were cut back, 7 bases at V and 12 bases at J, with 21 bases in the middle. Looked up from germline, CDR1 is MDHEN and CDR2 is SYDVKM. There are 13 residues in the CDR3. The CDR3 bases are TGTGCCAGCATCACGTGGGCAGCTAAGGGTCACACCTTC. It is translated as CASITWAAKGHTF.

The chain employs TRBV2 and TRBJ2-1; possible D gene TRBD2, 5 bases. The germline V and J ends were trimmed by 8 bases and 7 bases, with 24 bases remaining between them. In germline, CDR1 is SNHLY, CDR2 FYNNEI. CDR3 length: 16 amino acids. CDR3 bases: TGTGCCAGCTCGGTCGGACTCCCACCTTCTTTTAATGAGCAGTTCTTC. Translating it yields CASSVGLPPSFNEQFF.

The chain has TRBV4-1 and TRBJ2-7; TRBD2 agrees at 9 bases. V gave up 1 base and J gave up 7 bases; unmatched junction bases: 11. The CDR3 is 16 amino acids. The germline CDR1 and CDR2 sequences are MGHRA and YSYEKL. The CDR3: CASSQVGAGGAEEQYF. CDR3 coding DNA: TGCGCCAGCAGCCAAGTGGGAGCGGGAGGTGCCGAGGAGCAGTACTTC.

V usage is TRBV28 and J usage is TRBJ2-7; no reliable D call. Between the trimmed V and J ends, which lost 6 bases and 2 bases, there was a span of 5 bases. CDR1 is MDHEN and CDR2 is SYDVKM in the germline V gene. The CDR3 loop spans 11 amino acids. The CDR3, as DNA: TGTGCCAGCAGCCCTCCCTACGAGCAGTACTTC. This codes for CASSPPYEQYF.

J is TRBJ2-7 and V is TRBV15; TRBD2 aligns across 7 bases. J was trimmed by 1 base and V by 1 base; bases with no gene match: 1. The CDR3 is made up of 14 amino acids. In germline, CDR1 is LNHNV, CDR2 YYDKDF (reference sequence). The CDR3 here is CATSRVGGSYEQYF. The DNA of the CDR3 is TGTGCCACCAGCAGAGTGGGGGGGTCCTACGAGCAGTACTTC.

This clone was seen a single time. The rearrangement links TRBV4-3 to TRBJ1-4; D ambiguous. The length of the CDR3 is 18 residues. The V gene lost 2 bases and the J gene lost 0 bases, with 16 bases spanning the gap. Per the germline V gene, CDR1 is LGHNA and CDR2 is YSLEER. CDR3: CASSQSPSYTATNEKLFF. CDR3 in DNA: TGCGCCAGCAGCCAATCTCCCTCATACACGGCAACTAATGAAAAACTGTTTTTT.

The chain recombines TRBV7-2 with TRBJ2-3; 10 bases align to TRBD2. Per the germline V gene, CDR1 is SGHTA and CDR2 is FQGNSA. V trimming: 1 base; J trimming: 11 bases; junction bases outside the gene matches: 9. There are 15 residues in the CDR3. CDR3 sequence: CASSLDGTSEVGQYF. In DNA, the CDR3 is TGTGCCAGCAGCTTAGACGGGACTAGCGAGGTAGGGCAGTATTTT.